This T cell receptor beta chain originates from a study of T cells in Graves' hyperthyroidism and ophthalmopathy. The study, taken as a whole, reports: Blood also showed most of the thyroid clonotypes that were expanded above 0.001.

Many counts were recorded for this clonotype. Its antigen is still unknown. V lost 5 bases and J 8 bases, leaving 16 bases between the germline ends. Per the germline V gene, CDR1 is MNHNS and CDR2 is SASEGT. This CDR3 region has 14 residues. There were TCR beta CDR3 regions amplified from RNA transcripts. The HTBI primer set was used in a first-round RT-PCR of the TCR CDR3. TCRdb re-analysed the multiplex PCR reads in MiXCR, keeping a single row per CDR3 protein. The sample yields around 500,000 distinct CDR3 sequences, 12% to 15% seen once. The rearrangement joins TRBV6-1 to TRBJ2-1; no reliable D call. The sample taken for sequencing was blood. This clonotype originated in a woman between 40 and 55 years old with Graves' hyperthyroidism. CDR3: CASSSLSWLDEQFF. The CDR3 DNA reads TGTGCCAGCAGTTCCCTCTCCTGGCTTGATGAGCAGTTCTTC.